Each of the 10 T cell receptor beta chains below was sequenced from the same sample in a study of early T cells in non-severe SARS-CoV-2 infection. TCRdb recomputed calls from the 5' RACE reads with MiXCR, one row per CDR3 protein. Here the sample spans tens of thousands of distinct CDR3 sequences, over 9.5% being singletons. Sequenced material: whole blood, taken at baseline. All receptors come from an adult who was a healthcare worker with PCR-confirmed SARS-CoV-2 infection or an uninfected control (not recorded which).

This clonotype turned up a few times. The genes are TRBV5-6 and TRBJ2-1; D may be TRBD1 (6 bases). V lost 3 bases to trimming and J lost 9 bases, with 16 bases between them. Germline V gives CDR1 SGHDT, CDR2 YYEEEE. CDR3 length: 14 amino acids. CDR3: CASSYAGGGTEQFF. DNA for the CDR3: TGTGCCAGCAGCTACGCTGGTGGGGGCACTGAGCAGTTCTTC.

This clonotype was observed a handful of times. The J gene is TRBJ2-7, the V gene TRBV12-3 or TRBV12-4, with D perhaps matching TRBD1 or TRBD2 (6 bases each). CDR3 length: 12 residues. The V and J ends lost 5 bases and 6 bases respectively, with 11 bases between them. Written as DNA, the CDR3 is TGTGCCAGCAGTCCAAGGGGGGCCGAGCAGTACTTC. Translation: CASSPRGAEQYF.

The V gene is TRBV5-4, the J gene TRBJ2-7, with a possible D match to TRBD2 (6 bases). Per germline, CDR1 SGHNT and CDR2 YYREEE (reference sequence). Trimming removed 3 bases from V and 7 bases from J, with 17 bases in between. The CDR3 length is 14 residues. This chain's CDR3 is CASSSPEGLREQYF. CDR3 bases: TGTGCCAGCAGCTCCCCAGAGGGACTGAGGGAGCAGTACTTC.

The chain recombines TRBV19 with TRBJ1-5, with D unresolved. V was clipped by 4 bases and J by 7 bases, with 11 bases between them. Germline V gene sequence: CDR1 LNHDA, CDR2 SQIVND (reference sequence). This CDR3 comprises 13 residues. In DNA form, the CDR3 reads TGTGCCAGTAGTACCCGGACCGGGCAGCCCCAGCATTTT. Translation: CASSTRTGQPQHF.

The chain couples TRBV27 to TRBJ1-6; D not certain. Germline V gives CDR1 MNHEY, CDR2 SMNVEV (reference sequence). The CDR3 has 16 amino acids. Trimming cost V 6 bases and J 0 bases, with 12 bases left between them. Written as DNA, the CDR3 is TGTGCCAGCAGCCTAGGGCCCAACTCCTATAATTCACCCCTCCACTTT. Its protein is CASSLGPNSYNSPLHF.

Many counts were recorded for this clonotype. The V and J genes are TRBV20-1 and TRBJ2-1, with TRBD2 matching 15 bases. Germline values: CDR1 DFQATT, CDR2 SNEGSKA (reference sequence). The CDR3 covers 15 residues. The V and J ends lost 5 bases and 4 bases, in that order; junction bases with no gene match: 3. For the CDR3, the DNA is TGCAGTGCTGACGGGACTAGCGGGGGGTACAATGAGCAGTTCTTC. Encoded protein: CSADGTSGGYNEQFF.

This chain joins TRBV30 and TRBJ1-3; D is uncertain. V gave up 4 bases and J gave up 4 bases, with 5 bases separating them. Germline V gene lookup returns CDR1 GTSNPN and CDR2 SVGIG (reference sequence). The CDR3 length is 11 residues. The CDR3 reads CAWTPGNTIYF. The CDR3 DNA reads TGTGCCTGGACGCCCGGAAACACCATATATTTT. The full variable domain, rest sourced from reference TRBV30 and TRBJ1-3, is SQTIHQWPATLVQPVGSPLSLECTVEGTSNPNLYWYRQAAGRGLQLLFYSVGIGQISSEVPQNLSASRPQDRQFILSSKKLLLSDSGFYLCAWTPGNTIYFGEGSWLTVV.

This clonotype was found a few times. The chain has TRBV7-2 and TRBJ2-1, with D uncertain. Germline CDR1 SGHTA, CDR2 FQGNSA. Trimming removed 1 base from V and 8 bases from J, with 9 bases in between. The CDR3 runs 13 residues. The CDR3, as DNA: TGTGCCAGCAGCTTAGGACCGACACATGAGCAGTTCTTC. It is translated as CASSLGPTHEQFF. Variable domain in full (rest from reference TRBV7-2 and TRBJ2-1): GAGVSQSPSNKVTEKGKDVELRCDPISGHTALYWYRQSLGQGLEFLIYFQGNSAPDKSGLPSDRFSAERTGGSVSTLTIQRTQQEDSAVYLCASSLGPTHEQFFGPGTRLTVL.

The gene calls are TRBV12-3 or TRBV12-4 and TRBJ2-1; perhaps TRBD2 as D (6 bases). V was trimmed by 1 base and J by 2 bases, leaving 6 bases between them. The CDR3 consists of 14 residues. The CDR3 DNA is TGTGCCAGCAGTTTAGGGGGGGCCTACAATGAGCAGTTCTTC. It translates to CASSLGGAYNEQFF.

This clonotype was counted at least ten times. V usage is TRBV7-9 and J usage is TRBJ1-6; D call uncertain. The CDR3 extends over 15 amino acids. The V end lost 8 bases, the J end lost 9 bases, and 20 bases lay between the germline ends. Germline V gene sequence: CDR1 SEHNR, CDR2 FQNEAQ (reference sequence). The CDR3 protein is CASGPPGYEGSPLHF. CDR3 in DNA: TGTGCCAGCGGACCCCCGGGCTATGAGGGTTCACCCCTCCACTTT.